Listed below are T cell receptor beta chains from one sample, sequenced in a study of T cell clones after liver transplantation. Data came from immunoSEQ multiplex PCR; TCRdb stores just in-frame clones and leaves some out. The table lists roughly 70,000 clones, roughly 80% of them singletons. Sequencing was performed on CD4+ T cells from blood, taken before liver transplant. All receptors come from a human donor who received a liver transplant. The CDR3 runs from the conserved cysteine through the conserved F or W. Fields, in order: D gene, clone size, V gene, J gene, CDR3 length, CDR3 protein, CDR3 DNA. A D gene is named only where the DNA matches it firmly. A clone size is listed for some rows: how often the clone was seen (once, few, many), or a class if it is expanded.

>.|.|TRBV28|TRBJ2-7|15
CASSLVGSPPYEQYF
TGTGCCAGCAGTTTAGTAGGGAGTCCCCCCTACGAGCAGTACTTC
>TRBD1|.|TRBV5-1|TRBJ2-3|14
CASSLQGGADTQYF
TGCGCCAGCAGCTTACAGGGGGGTGCAGATACGCAGTATTTT
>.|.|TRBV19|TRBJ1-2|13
CASSIRRGYGYTF
TGTGCCAGTAGTATCAGAAGGGGTTATGGCTACACCTTC
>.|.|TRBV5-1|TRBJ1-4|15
CASSSSGPKNEKLFF
TGCGCCAGCAGTTCCTCCGGGCCCAAAAATGAAAAACTGTTTTTT
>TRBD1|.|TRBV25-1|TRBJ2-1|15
CASSAHRGAYNEQFF
TGTGCCAGCAGTGCCCACAGGGGGGCCTACAATGAGCAGTTCTTC
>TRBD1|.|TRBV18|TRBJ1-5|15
CASSSGTGSNQPQHF
TGTGCCAGCTCGTCCGGGACAGGAAGCAATCAGCCCCAGCATTTT
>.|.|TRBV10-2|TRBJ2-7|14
CASSETTTWEEQYF
TGCGCCAGCAGTGAAACAACAACCTGGGAGGAGCAGTACTTC
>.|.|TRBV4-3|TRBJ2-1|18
CASSQDYFAASSYNEQFF
TGCGCCAGCAGCCAAGATTATTTCGCGGCCAGCTCCTACAATGAGCAGTTCTTC
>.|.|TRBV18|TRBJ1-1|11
CASLMNTEAFF
TGTGCCAGCTTAATGAACACTGAAGCTTTCTTT
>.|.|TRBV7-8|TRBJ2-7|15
CASSSRGRGSYEQYF
TGTGCCAGCAGCTCCCGTGGGCGGGGCTCCTACGAGCAGTACTTC
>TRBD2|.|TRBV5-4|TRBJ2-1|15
CASSLGGTSGNEQFF
TGTGCCAGCAGCTTGGGAGGGACTAGCGGTAATGAGCAGTTCTTC
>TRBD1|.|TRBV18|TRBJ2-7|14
CASSLGTGEYEQYF
TGTGCCAGCTCACTGGGGACAGGGGAATACGAGCAGTACTTC
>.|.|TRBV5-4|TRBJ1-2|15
CASSLDRSNYYGYTF
TGTGCCAGCAGCTTGGACAGATCAAATTACTATGGCTACACCTTC
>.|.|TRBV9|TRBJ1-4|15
CASSVAQGSNEKLFF
TGTGCCAGCAGCGTAGCTCAAGGGAGTAATGAAAAACTGTTTTTT
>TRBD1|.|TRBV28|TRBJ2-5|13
CASTRDREETQYF
TGTGCCAGCACCCGGGACAGGGAAGAGACCCAGTACTTC
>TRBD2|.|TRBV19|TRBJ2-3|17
CASSRERTSGRSGTQYF
TGTGCCAGTAGTAGGGAAAGGACTAGCGGGAGGTCGGGTACGCAGTATTTT
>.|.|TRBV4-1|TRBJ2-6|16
CASSRDGTSGANVLTF
TGCGCCAGCAGCAGGGACGGTACCTCTGGGGCCAACGTCCTGACTTTC
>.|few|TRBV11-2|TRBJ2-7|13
CASSSGPGNEQYF
TGTGCCAGCAGCTCCGGCCCGGGGAACGAGCAGTACTTC
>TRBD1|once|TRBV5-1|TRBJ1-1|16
CASSLDRGDMNTEAFF
TGCGCCAGCAGCTTGGACAGGGGGGATATGAACACTGAAGCTTTCTTT
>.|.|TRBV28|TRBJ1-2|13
CASSPSQRYGYTF
TGTGCCAGCAGTCCGTCCCAGCGGTATGGCTACACCTTC
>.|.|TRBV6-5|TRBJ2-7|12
CASSYDEGEQYF
TGTGCCAGCAGTTACGACGAGGGAGAGCAGTACTTC
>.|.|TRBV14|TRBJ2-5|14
CASSQYSRQETQYF
TGTGCCAGCAGCCAATACAGTCGCCAAGAGACCCAGTACTTC
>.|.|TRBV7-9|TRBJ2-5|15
CASSLRARDQETQYF
TGTGCCAGCAGCTTACGAGCGAGAGACCAAGAGACCCAGTACTTC
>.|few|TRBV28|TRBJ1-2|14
CASSLVQGQYGYTF
TGTGCCAGCAGTTTGGTCCAGGGGCAATATGGCTACACCTTC
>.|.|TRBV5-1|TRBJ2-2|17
CASSLGVSGMDTGELFF
TGCGCCAGCAGCTTGGGGGTTTCAGGGATGGACACCGGGGAGCTGTTTTTT
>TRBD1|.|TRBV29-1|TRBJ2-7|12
CSVGQGTYEQYF
TGCAGCGTTGGACAGGGGACCTACGAGCAGTACTTC
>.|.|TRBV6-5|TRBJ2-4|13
CASSRDRMNIQYF
TGTGCCAGCAGCAGAGACAGGATGAACATTCAGTACTTC
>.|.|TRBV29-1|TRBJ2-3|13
CSAAGDRYDTQYF
TGCAGCGCCGCCGGGGACCGTTATGATACGCAGTATTTT
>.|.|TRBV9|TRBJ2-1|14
CASSVELAYNEQFF
TGTGCCAGCAGCGTAGAATTGGCGTACAATGAGCAGTTCTTC
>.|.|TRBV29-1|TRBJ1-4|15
CSALHLKGSREKLFF
TGCAGCGCCCTCCACCTCAAAGGTTCGAGGGAAAAACTGTTTTTT
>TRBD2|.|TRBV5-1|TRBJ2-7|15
CASSPWTSGSYEQYF
TGCGCCAGCAGCCCCTGGACTAGCGGCTCCTACGAGCAGTACTTC
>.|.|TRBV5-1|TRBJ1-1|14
CASSSQGAYTEAFF
TGCGCCAGCAGCTCCCAAGGGGCCTACACTGAAGCTTTCTTT
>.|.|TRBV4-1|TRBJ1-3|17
CASSQVSLRTAGNTIYF
TGCGCCAGCAGCCAAGTCTCTCTTCGGACTGCTGGAAACACCATATATTTT
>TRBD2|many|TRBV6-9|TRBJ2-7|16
CASRGSSGLPYYEQYF
TGTGCCAGCAGGGGATCTAGCGGCCTACCGTACTACGAGCAGTACTTC
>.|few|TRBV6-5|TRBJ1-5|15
CASSYSKNSRQPQHF
TGTGCCAGCAGTTACTCGAAAAATAGCAGACAGCCCCAGCATTTT
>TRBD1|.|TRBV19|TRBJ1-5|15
CASTGPGQGNQPQHF
TGTGCCAGTACAGGACCTGGACAGGGCAATCAGCCCCAGCATTTT
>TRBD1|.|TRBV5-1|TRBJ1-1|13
CASSQTGGLGAFF
TGCGCCAGCAGCCAGACAGGGGGCCTTGGAGCTTTCTTT